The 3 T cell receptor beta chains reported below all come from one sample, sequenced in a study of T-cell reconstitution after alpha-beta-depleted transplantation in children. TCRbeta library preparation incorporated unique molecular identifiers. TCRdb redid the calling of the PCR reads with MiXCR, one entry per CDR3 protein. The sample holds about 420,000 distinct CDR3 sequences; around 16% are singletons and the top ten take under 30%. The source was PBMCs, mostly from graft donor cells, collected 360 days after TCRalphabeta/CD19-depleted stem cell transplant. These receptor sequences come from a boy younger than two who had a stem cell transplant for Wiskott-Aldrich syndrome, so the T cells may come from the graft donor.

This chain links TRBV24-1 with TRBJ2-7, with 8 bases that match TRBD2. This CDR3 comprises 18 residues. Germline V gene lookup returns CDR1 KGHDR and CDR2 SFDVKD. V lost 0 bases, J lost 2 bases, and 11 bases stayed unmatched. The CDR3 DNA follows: TGTGCCACCAGTGATTTGATCTTTTGTGGACTAGCAGCCTACGAGCAGTACTTC. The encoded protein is CATSDLIFCGLAAYEQYF.

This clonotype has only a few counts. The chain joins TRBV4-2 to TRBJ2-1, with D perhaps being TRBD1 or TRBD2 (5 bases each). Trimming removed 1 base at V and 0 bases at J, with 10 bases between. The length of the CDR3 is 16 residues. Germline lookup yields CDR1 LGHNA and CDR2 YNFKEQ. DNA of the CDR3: TGTGCCAGCAGCCAAGGGGACCTCCGCTCCTACAATGAGCAGTTCTTC. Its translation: CASSQGDLRSYNEQFF.

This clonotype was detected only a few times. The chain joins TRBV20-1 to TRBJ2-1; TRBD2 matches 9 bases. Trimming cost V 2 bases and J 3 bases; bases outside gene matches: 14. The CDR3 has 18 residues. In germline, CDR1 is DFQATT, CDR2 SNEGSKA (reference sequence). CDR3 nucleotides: TGCAGTGCTAGACTGACCCGACCCGGGACTAGCCGCTACAATGAGCAGTTCTTC. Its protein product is CSARLTRPGTSRYNEQFF.